This is a list of T cell receptor beta chains from one sample in a study of cytomegalovirus exposure and HLA in healthy donors. Here immunoSEQ multiplex PCR was the method, and the copy in TCRdb shows in-frame clones only, minus some. The sample lists roughly 110,000 clones, 70% to 80% seen once, with 9% to 15% in the top ten. The material sequenced was PBMCs. These receptors were taken from a woman aged 40 to 50 in good health and CMV-seropositive. The CDR3 runs from the conserved cysteine through the conserved F or W. A D gene is named only where the DNA matches it firmly. For some rows the clone size is stated as once, few or many, or as a class when expanded; others skip it.

V,size,J,D,CDR3,DNA
TRBV30,.,TRBJ2-7,TRBD1,CAWTGTGVGEQYF,TGTGCCTGGACCGGGACAGGGGTCGGCGAGCAGTACTTC
TRBV6-1,.,TRBJ1-1,TRBD1,CASRDRGPPTEAFF,TGTGCCAGCAGGGACAGGGGTCCTCCCACTGAAGCTTTCTTT
TRBV27,.,TRBJ2-5,.,CASSLLPREAQYF,TGTGCCAGCAGTTTATTGCCTCGTGAGGCCCAGTACTTC
TRBV28,.,TRBJ1-6,TRBD1,CASSLFGTGNNSPLHF,TGTGCCAGCAGTTTATTTGGGACAGGAAATAATTCACCCCTCCACTTT
TRBV6-6,.,TRBJ2-3,TRBD1,CASSYRTGDGTDTQYF,TGTGCCAGCAGTTACAGGACAGGGGATGGCACAGATACGCAGTATTTT
TRBV7-8,few,TRBJ2-7,.,CASSLARDYEQYF,TGTGCCAGCAGCTTAGCGAGGGACTACGAGCAGTACTTC
TRBV7-2,.,TRBJ2-1,.,CASSLASLSSYNEQFF,TGTGCCAGCAGCTTAGCATCGCTAAGCTCCTACAATGAGCAGTTCTTC
TRBV10-3,.,TRBJ1-1,TRBD1,CAISESKDRGEAFF,TGTGCCATCAGTGAGTCGAAGGACAGGGGGGAAGCTTTCTTT
TRBV5-1,.,TRBJ1-1,.,CASSLVPGRSTEAFF,TGCGCCAGCAGCTTGGTGCCAGGGAGGAGTACTGAAGCTTTCTTT
TRBV27,.,TRBJ1-4,.,CASSQAGASNEKLFF,TGTGCCAGCAGTCAGGCGGGGGCTTCTAATGAAAAACTGTTTTTT
TRBV4-1,.,TRBJ2-1,TRBD1,CASSLGQGSNEQFF,TGCGCCAGCAGCCTGGGACAGGGAAGCAATGAGCAGTTCTTC
TRBV9,.,TRBJ2-5,TRBD2,CASSVGVAGGYQETQYF,TGTGCCAGCAGCGTAGGGGTAGCGGGGGGGTACCAAGAGACCCAGTACTTC
TRBV6-1,.,TRBJ2-5,TRBD2,CASTRTSLQETQYF,TGTGCCAGCACTCGGACTAGCTTACAAGAGACCCAGTACTTC
TRBV9,once,TRBJ1-2,TRBD1,CASSADRGVYGYTF,TGTGCCAGCAGCGCTGACAGGGGGGTCTATGGCTACACCTTC
TRBV6-6,once,TRBJ2-3,.,CASRQGRFRYTQYF,TGTGCCAGCAGACAGGGGAGGTTCAGGTATACGCAGTATTTT
TRBV7-9,.,TRBJ1-4,TRBD1,CASTPTGGNEKLFF,TGTGCCAGCACCCCGACAGGGGGCAATGAAAAACTGTTTTTT
TRBV5-1,.,TRBJ2-7,.,CASSLESVTYEQYF,TGCGCCAGCAGCTTGGAATCCGTAACCTACGAGCAGTACTTC
TRBV10-1,.,TRBJ2-2,TRBD1,CASTEGQPAGELFF,TGCGCCAGCACCGAGGGACAGCCCGCCGGGGAGCTGTTTTTT
TRBV2,.,TRBJ2-3,TRBD2,CASLGLAGGGDTQYF,TGTGCCAGTTTGGGACTAGCGGGGGGCGGAGATACGCAGTATTTT
TRBV2,.,TRBJ2-7,.,CASSEDTYREQYF,TGTGCCAGCAGCGAAGACACATATCGCGAGCAGTACTTC
TRBV9,few,TRBJ2-1,TRBD2,CASSPRGSGGANEQFF,TGTGCCAGCAGCCCGAGAGGTAGCGGGGGGGCCAATGAGCAGTTCTTC
TRBV6-5,.,TRBJ2-7,.,CASSYWGGPGEQYF,TGTGCCAGCAGTTACTGGGGGGGGCCGGGAGAGCAGTACTTC
TRBV19,.,TRBJ2-7,TRBD1,CASADRGITYEQYF,TGTGCCAGTGCCGACAGGGGCATCACCTACGAGCAGTACTTC
TRBV6-4,many,TRBJ2-3,.,CASSDGGATDTQYF,TGTGCCAGCAGTGACGGGGGGGCCACAGATACGCAGTATTTT
TRBV30,.,TRBJ2-7,TRBD1,CAGGPGTGIYEQYF,TGTGCCGGAGGTCCCGGGACAGGGATCTACGAGCAGTACTTC
TRBV18,.,TRBJ2-3,.,CASTKLGQGDTQYF,TGTGCCAGCACGAAACTGGGGCAGGGAGATACGCAGTATTTT
TRBV7-9,.,TRBJ1-1,TRBD1,CASGQGNTEAFF,TGTGCCAGCGGACAGGGGAACACTGAAGCTTTCTTT
TRBV5-1,.,TRBJ1-2,.,CASSLGSFRDYTYGYTF,TGCGCCAGCAGCTTGGGGTCGTTCAGGGATTATACCTATGGCTACACCTTC
TRBV30,.,TRBJ1-2,.,CAWAIGNYGYTF,TGTGCCTGGGCGATCGGGAACTATGGCTACACCTTC
TRBV10-3,.,TRBJ2-3,TRBD2,CAISGSSGTSTDTQYF,TGTGCCATCAGTGGGTCTAGCGGGACCAGCACAGATACGCAGTATTTT
TRBV27,.,TRBJ1-1,.,CASQMSGSVLKAFF,TGTGCCAGTCAGATGTCGGGGTCTGTACTAAAAGCTTTCTTT
TRBV30,.,TRBJ1-3,TRBD1,CACQGGSGNTIYF,TGTGCCTGTCAGGGGGGCTCTGGAAACACCATATATTTT
TRBV7-2,.,TRBJ2-5,.,CASSLRWSGEDQYF,TGTGCCAGCAGCTTAAGGTGGTCTGGGGAGGACCAGTACTTC
TRBV27,once,TRBJ1-5,.,CASTKSGPGNQPQHF,TGTGCCAGCACCAAATCCGGGCCGGGAAATCAGCCCCAGCATTTT
TRBV7-9,.,TRBJ1-1,.,CASSPDGGWRAEAFF,TGTGCCAGCAGCCCGGACGGCGGATGGAGGGCTGAAGCTTTCTTT
TRBV5-1,.,TRBJ1-1,TRBD1,CASSLATGGGTEAFF,TGCGCCAGCAGCTTGGCGACAGGGGGCGGGACTGAAGCTTTCTTT
TRBV10-3,few,TRBJ1-2,.,CAISEEAINYGYTF,TGTGCCATCAGTGAAGAGGCCATCAACTATGGCTACACCTTC
TRBV7-9,.,TRBJ1-2,.,CASSSTSYGYTF,TGTGCCAGCAGCTCCACAAGCTATGGCTACACCTTC
TRBV5-4,.,TRBJ2-7,TRBD2,CASSLTRGSGVTYEQYF,TGTGCCAGCAGCCTCACTCGGGGTAGCGGGGTAACCTACGAGCAGTACTTC
TRBV7-2,.,TRBJ1-2,.,CASSLVVYGYTF,TGTGCCAGCAGCTTAGTTGTATATGGCTACACCTTC
TRBV7-6,once,TRBJ1-5,.,CASSSRENQPQHF,TGTGCCAGCAGCTCCCGGGAGAATCAGCCCCAGCATTTT
TRBV2,.,TRBJ2-1,TRBD2,CASSELAGGYNEQFF,TGTGCCAGCAGTGAACTGGCGGGGGGCTACAATGAGCAGTTCTTC
TRBV5-1,.,TRBJ2-7,TRBD1,CASSRPQTGARGEQYF,TGCGCCAGCAGCCGACCTCAGACAGGGGCGAGGGGCGAGCAGTACTTC
TRBV6-1,few,TRBJ1-4,.,CASTWGGTNEKLFF,TGTGCCAGCACCTGGGGGGGGACTAATGAAAAACTGTTTTTT